The rows below give T cell receptor beta chains drawn from one sample of a study of blood T cell repertoires in COVID-19. The method was immunoSEQ multiplex PCR; TCRdb's version includes in-frame clones alone and lacks a portion of them. The sample lists tens of thousands of clones, around 83% occurring once. Sequencing was done on a sample of peripheral blood. Receptor source: a man older than 75 with active or convalescent COVID-19. Both conserved end residues are part of each CDR3. The D gene is left open where the match is weak. Not every row has a clone size; where given, it reads once, few, many or a size class.

D: -; V: TRBV3-1/TRBV3-2; J: TRBJ1-4; size: few; DNA: TGTGCCAGCAGCCAGGGGGGGGCGCGGGAAAAACTGTTTTTT; CDR3: CASSQGGAREKLFF
D: TRBD1; V: TRBV5-1; J: TRBJ1-2; size: -; DNA: TGCGCCAGCAGCTTGGCCGCAGGGGGCTGGGGCTATGGCTACACCTTC; CDR3: CASSLAAGGWGYGYTF
D: -; V: TRBV19; J: TRBJ1-6; size: -; DNA: TGTGCCAGTAGGGGGGCGCGTTCACCCCTCCACTTT; CDR3: CASRGARSPLHF
D: TRBD1; V: TRBV27; J: TRBJ2-1; size: -; DNA: TGTGCCACCTCTTCCCAGAAGGGGGCAAGGGACAATGAGCAGTTCTTC; CDR3: CATSSQKGARDNEQFF
D: -; V: TRBV3-1/TRBV3-2; J: TRBJ2-6; size: -; DNA: TGTGCCAGCAGCCAAGAGCCAGGGGTCATAGCGGGGGCCAACGTCCTGACTTTC; CDR3: CASSQEPGVIAGANVLTF
D: -; V: TRBV2; J: TRBJ1-1; size: -; DNA: TGTGCCAGGTCAGCCGTGGGGCTTTCGAACACTGAAGCTTTCTTT; CDR3: CARSAVGLSNTEAFF
D: -; V: TRBV4-1; J: TRBJ1-5; size: -; DNA: TGCGCCACCAGCCCCCGGGGTGTCAGAGGGAAGGGGGATAGCAATCAGCCCCAGCATTTT; CDR3: CATSPRGVRGKGDSNQPQHF
D: -; V: TRBV3-1/TRBV3-2; J: TRBJ1-2; size: -; DNA: TGTGCCAGCAGCCAAGGGCATCAGGGGTTTTTAGGCTATGGCTACACCTTC; CDR3: CASSQGHQGFLGYGYTF
D: TRBD1; V: TRBV6-5; J: TRBJ1-1; size: -; DNA: TGTGCCAGCAGTTACCAAAGACAGGGGGCGAGGACTGAAGCTTTCTTT; CDR3: CASSYQRQGARTEAFF
D: -; V: TRBV19; J: TRBJ2-1; size: -; DNA: TGTGCCAGTTCGGGGGAGGCCTACAATGAGCAGTTCTTC; CDR3: CASSGEAYNEQFF
D: TRBD1; V: TRBV2; J: TRBJ1-2; size: -; DNA: TGTGCCAGCAGTGTGGACAGGGGGTGGGGCTACACCTTC; CDR3: CASSVDRGWGYTF
D: TRBD2; V: TRBV5-1; J: TRBJ2-5; size: -; DNA: TGCGCCAGCAGCTTGGGCGGGACTAGCGGGGGAGAGACCCAGTACTTC; CDR3: CASSLGGTSGGETQYF
D: -; V: TRBV7-9; J: TRBJ1-1; size: -; DNA: TGTGCCAGCAGCGTAACCGGGGACTTTAACACTGAAGCTTTCTTT; CDR3: CASSVTGDFNTEAFF
D: -; V: TRBV25-1; J: TRBJ2-1; size: -; DNA: TGTGCCAGCAGTGCCCAGGGGGGCTTGGTGCAGTTCTTC; CDR3: CASSAQGGLVQFF
D: -; V: TRBV9; J: TRBJ1-2; size: -; DNA: TGTGCCAGCAGCGTCTTCGGCGGAGGCGGGACGCGTGGCTACACCTTC; CDR3: CASSVFGGGGTRGYTF